One and the same sample provided the 8 T cell receptor beta chains below, sequenced in a study of cytomegalovirus exposure and HLA in healthy donors. PCR amplification relied on 60 Vbeta primers (plus 13 Jbeta primers). The method was immunoSEQ multiplex PCR; TCRdb's version includes in-frame clones alone and lacks a portion of them. The table shows some 110,000 clones, with around 86% occurring only once. The sequenced sample consisted of PBMCs. These receptors were collected from a man aged 25 to 40 in good health and CMV-seronegative.

Concerning this clone: The junction differs from germline at one of its ends, possibly a read error. This chain links TRBV7-9 with TRBJ2-6, with D perhaps matching TRBD1 (5 bases). Germline V lookup: CDR1 SEHNR, CDR2 FQNEAQ (reference sequence). The CDR3 covers 16 residues. The CDR3 nucleotides read TGTGCCAGCACCAGAGTACAGGCTTCTGGGGCCAACGGCCTGACTTTC. Protein: CASTRVQASGANGLTF.

The chain is built from TRBV4-1 and TRBJ1-4; D gene ambiguous. Trimming took off 2 bases at V and 8 bases at J, with 18 bases between the two ends. This CDR3 spans 16 amino acids. Germline loops: CDR1 MGHRA, CDR2 YSYEKL. CDR3 in amino acids: CASSQSPTAGEEKLFF. The CDR3 coding sequence is TGCGCCAGCAGCCAATCCCCGACGGCCGGGGAGGAAAAACTGTTTTTT.

The rearrangement joins TRBV28 to TRBJ1-4; D might be TRBD1 (6 bases). Trimming shortened V by 2 bases and J by 4 bases, and 11 bases separated the two germline ends. CDR1 MDHEN and CDR2 SYDVKM come from the germline V gene. CDR3 length: 15 amino acids. The CDR3 is CASSLGGAFNEKLFF. CDR3 in DNA: TGTGCCAGCAGTTTAGGGGGGGCTTTTAATGAAAAACTGTTTTTT.

The chain combines TRBV27 with TRBJ2-1; 10 bases map to TRBD1. This CDR3 contains 14 residues. J was trimmed by 9 bases and V by 4 bases; bases with no gene match: 6. CDR1 is MNHEY and CDR2 is SMNVEV in the germline V gene (reference sequence). CDR3 region: CASSSGTGVGEQFF. The DNA for the CDR3 is TGTGCCAGCAGTTCCGGGACAGGGGTAGGTGAGCAGTTCTTC.

The chain's CDR3 is CASRGAFNEQYF. CDR3 sequence (DNA): TGTGCCAGCAGGGGGGCGTTTAACGAGCAGTACTTC. The rearrangement joins TRBV6-5 to TRBJ2-7; maybe TRBD1 (6 bases). Germline loops: CDR1 MNHEY, CDR2 SVGAGI. Deletions cut 6 bases from V and 5 bases from J, with 11 bases between. This CDR3 is built from 12 residues.

This rearrangement joins TRBV25-1 to TRBJ1-2; D is possibly TRBD1 (5 bases). Trimming stripped 0 bases from V and 5 bases from J, with 10 bases between. The length of the CDR3 is 14 residues. Germline V gene lookup returns CDR1 MGHDK and CDR2 SYGVNS. In nucleotides, the CDR3 is TGTGCCAGCAGTGAATATGATCGGGGGTATGGCTACACCTTC. As protein: CASSEYDRGYGYTF.

In this sample, this clone turned up a few times. The chain recombines TRBV5-1 with TRBJ1-2, with 9 bases that match TRBD1. From germline, CDR1 is SGHRS and CDR2 YFSETQ. The CDR3 runs to 15 residues. Trimming at V came to 0 bases and at J to 6 bases, leaving 6 bases not matched to a gene. The CDR3 is CASSLGGQGFNGYTF. The DNA for the CDR3 is TGCGCCAGCAGCTTGGGGGGACAGGGATTCAATGGCTACACCTTC.

This chain uses TRBV7-9 with TRBJ1-1; no firm D call. Per germline, CDR1 SEHNR and CDR2 FQNEAQ (reference sequence). The CDR3 has 14 amino acids. Trimming cost V 1 base and J 2 bases, with 8 bases left between them. The CDR3 region is CASSLGGLNTEAFF. CDR3 bases: TGTGCCAGCAGCTTAGGCGGCTTAAACACTGAAGCTTTCTTT.